This T cell receptor (beta chain) originates from a study of early T cells in non-severe SARS-CoV-2 infection. Background on the study: Sequencing was performed on bulk RNA from unsorted whole blood, leaving chains unpaired.

Tagging with unique molecular identifiers was applied to individual cDNA molecules. A single record per CDR3 protein comes from TCRdb applying MiXCR to the 5' RACE reads. Among over 35,000 distinct CDR3 sequences listed, roughly 6.1% were seen once. Only a few counts were recorded for this clonotype. Its cognate antigen is unknown. The CDR3 runs 13 residues. Germline loops: CDR1 MGHDK, CDR2 SYGVNS. J lost 7 bases, V lost 5 bases, and 5 bases had no gene match. Study-level findings and limits: In VDJdb matching, anti-spike CD8 responses were favored while private and CD4 specificities went missing.

The genes are TRBV25-1 and TRBJ2-7; 10 positions agree with TRBD2. The sample here was whole blood, taken at baseline. This sequence originates from an adult who was a healthcare worker with PCR-confirmed SARS-CoV-2 infection or an uninfected control (not recorded which). CDR3 coding DNA: TGTGCCAGCAGTCCCGGGACTAGCGAAGAGCAGTACTTC. It codes for CASSPGTSEEQYF.